This TCR beta chain was sequenced during a study of cytomegalovirus exposure and HLA in healthy donors. Both 60 Vbeta primers and 13 Jbeta primers went into the PCR. Sequenced by immunoSEQ multiplex PCR; TCRdb stores in-frame clones only, minus some. The sample comprises 140,000 or so clones, approximately 67% of which are singletons, and 6.5% rests with the top ten. This CDR3 comprises 15 residues. Trimming cost V 2 bases and J 4 bases, with 14 bases left between them. Germline values: CDR1 MNHNS, CDR2 SASEGT. This receptor was taken from a woman aged 55-75 years in good health and CMV-seronegative. The sequencing input was PBMCs. V gene TRBV6-1 combines with J gene TRBJ1-2; a possible D gene is TRBD1 (6 bases). CDR3 in amino acids: CASSERVGQSYGYTF. The DNA of the CDR3 is TGTGCCAGCAGTGAAAGGGTCGGACAGTCCTATGGCTACACCTTC.